The 15 T cell receptor beta chains below all came from one sample that was sequenced in a study of regulatory T cells in long-lasting Graves disease. Both iRepertoire HTBI primers and Arm-PCR of CDR3 regions were used to build the TCR beta libraries. TCRdb itself ran the multiplex PCR reads through MiXCR, one entry per CDR3 protein. The sample gives roughly 500,000 distinct CDR3 sequences, about 22% of which show up once; roughly 7% is in the top ten. Described time point: persistent/refractory GD, antithyroid drugs over 5 years with positive TRAb. From PBMCs, RNA was extracted and then used to make the TCR library. The sequences come from peripheral blood mononuclear cells (PBMCs), collected when the disease was refractory, from a patient treated with antithyroid drugs. The origin of the receptors is a female donor with Graves disease.

This clonotype turned up a few times. V and J are TRBV15 and TRBJ2-2; the D gene is possibly TRBD2 (7 bases). This CDR3 is 15 amino acids long. Germline V CDR1 and CDR2: LNHNV, YYDKDF (reference sequence). Between the trimmed V and J ends, which lost 7 bases and 3 bases, there was a span of 15 bases. The CDR3 region is CATTRGAGDTGELFF. CDR3 DNA sequence: TGTGCCACCACCCGGGGGGCGGGAGACACCGGGGAGCTGTTTTTT.

V and J are TRBV27 and TRBJ2-7; 7 bases map to TRBD1. Germline CDR1 is MNHEY and CDR2 is SMNVEV (reference sequence). The CDR3 totals 14 residues. With V trimmed by 5 bases and J by 4 bases, 8 bases remained unmatched. Here the CDR3 DNA reads TGTGCCAGCAGTCATCAGGGGGAAGGGTACGAGCAGTACTTC. Its translation is CASSHQGEGYEQYF.

CDR3 sequence reads: CASRRTSSSYNEQFF. The DNA for the CDR3 is TGTGCCAGCAGGCGGACTTCGAGCTCCTACAATGAGCAGTTCTTC. The chain uses TRBV12-3 or TRBV12-4 and TRBJ2-1; the D gene is possibly TRBD2 (5 bases). V gave up 6 bases and J gave up 0 bases, with 12 bases separating them. The CDR3 totals 15 residues.

The chain joins TRBV13 to TRBJ2-1; TRBD2 matches at 7 bases. The CDR3 sequence is 16 residues long. Losses at the gene ends were 1 base for V and 0 bases for J; bases not matched to a gene: 3. The germline V gene has CDR1 PRHDT and CDR2 FYEKMQ (reference sequence). CDR3 sequence reads: CASSLVVAGSYNEQFF. The CDR3 bases are TGTGCCAGCAGCTTAGTTGTAGCGGGCTCCTACAATGAGCAGTTCTTC.

The gene calls are TRBV5-1 and TRBJ1-1; D is unresolved. Germline V gene data show CDR1 as SGHRS and CDR2 as YFSETQ. Trimming shortened V by 4 bases and J by 4 bases, and 17 bases separated the two germline ends. The CDR3 is made up of 15 amino acids. CDR3 loop: CASSLVQNLATEAFF. CDR3 bases: TGCGCCAGCAGCCTAGTACAGAATTTGGCCACTGAAGCTTTCTTT.

This clonotype was seen at least ten times. J is TRBJ1-1 and V is TRBV7-9; D not resolved. This CDR3 spans 12 amino acids. Trimming shortened V by 5 bases and J by 1 base, and 5 bases separated the two germline ends. Germline-derived CDR1 and CDR2 are SEHNR and FQNEAQ (reference sequence). Written as DNA, the CDR3 is TGTGCCAGCAGCAGGGAGAACACTGAAGCTTTCTTT. As protein: CASSRENTEAFF.

This clonotype occurred many times. V gene TRBV20-1 combines with J gene TRBJ1-6; maybe TRBD1 (5 bases). The germline CDR1 and CDR2 sequences are DFQATT and SNEGSKA (reference sequence). V lost 2 bases and J lost 10, with 15 bases in between. The CDR3 sequence is 14 residues long. The CDR3 is CSARFGDWDSPLHF. CDR3 coding DNA: TGCAGTGCTAGATTCGGGGATTGGGACTCACCCCTCCACTTT.

At least ten counts were recorded for this clonotype. The chain combines TRBV27 with TRBJ1-2; D is undetermined. The CDR3 has 14 residues. Trimming left V 2 bases short and J 5 bases short, with 12 bases between. Germline V gene sequence: CDR1 MNHEY, CDR2 SMNVEV (reference sequence). DNA for the CDR3: TGTGCCAGCAGTTTAATCGGGCCGGCTTATGGCTACACCTTC. This gives the protein CASSLIGPAYGYTF.

This clonotype was seen many times. This chain joins TRBV28 and TRBJ2-7; D is unresolved. This CDR3 spans 13 amino acids. Germline lookup yields CDR1 MDHEN and CDR2 SYDVKM. The V gene lost 5 bases and the J gene lost 5 bases, with 13 bases spanning the gap. CDR3 coding DNA: TGTGCCAGCAGTACGACTGTCTTGAACGAGCAGTACTTC. Translation gives CASSTTVLNEQYF.

The gene calls are TRBV9 and TRBJ2-3; the D call may be TRBD1 or TRBD2 (5 bases each). The V end was cut by 4 bases, the J end by 2 bases, with 17 bases between. This CDR3 has 16 amino acids. Germline V gene sequence: CDR1 SGDLS, CDR2 YYNGEE. CDR3 protein: CASSQLGVVSTDTQYF. CDR3 in DNA: TGTGCCAGCAGCCAACTAGGGGTAGTCTCCACAGATACGCAGTATTTT.

This clonotype was picked up many times. The V gene is TRBV28, the J gene TRBJ1-1; D call uncertain. Germline assignment: CDR1 MDHEN and CDR2 SYDVKM. This CDR3 is 14 amino acids long. Trimming stripped 8 bases from V and 5 bases from J, with 18 bases between. CDR3 amino acids: CASDPGIGGTEAFF. The CDR3 DNA sequence: TGTGCCAGCGATCCTGGTATCGGAGGAACTGAAGCTTTCTTT.

As to this clonotype: Since a much larger clone is just one base distant, this may be a read error. The CDR3 does not end in the conserved phenylalanine or tryptophan, so this is likely a read error. CDR3 region: CASSGQGAQDGYTS. The CDR3 region has the DNA TGTGCCAGCAGCGGACAGGGGGCCCAGGATGGCTACACCTCC. The chain has TRBV7-9 and TRBJ1-2, with 11 nucleotides matching TRBD1. This CDR3 contains 14 residues. V lost 5 bases to trimming and J lost 6 bases; unmatched junction nucleotides: 5. The V gene's germline CDR1 is SEHNR and CDR2 FQNEAQ (reference sequence).

This rearrangement joins TRBV7-2 to TRBJ1-3, with D tentatively TRBD1 (6 bases). CDR1 is SGHTA and CDR2 is FQGNSA in the germline V gene. Trimming removed 7 bases from V and 3 bases from J, with 13 bases in between. There are 14 residues in the CDR3. CDR3 nucleotides: TGTGCCAGCACCCAGGACAGATTTGGAAACACCATATATTTT. Translating it yields CASTQDRFGNTIYF.

V is TRBV3-1 and J is TRBJ1-1; D gene unclear. The V gene's germline CDR1 is LGHDT and CDR2 YNNKEL (reference sequence). This CDR3 is built from 16 residues. V shed 2 bases and J shed 4 bases, with 17 bases lying between them. The CDR3 loop is CASSQTTGPWVTEAFF. Here the CDR3 DNA reads TGTGCCAGCAGCCAAACCACCGGGCCCTGGGTCACTGAAGCTTTCTTT.

The table lists this clonotype with many counts. The CDR3 region is CASSLTSGTGLWNTIYF. The CDR3 nucleotides are TGTGCCAGCAGCTTAACCTCCGGGACAGGGTTGTGGAACACCATATATTTT. V and J are TRBV7-8 and TRBJ1-3; TRBD1 aligns across 9 bases. The CDR3 is 17 amino acids. The ends lost 2 bases at V and 7 bases at J; junction bases unmatched: 12. Germline lookup yields CDR1 SGHVS and CDR2 FQNEAQ.